This T cell receptor beta chain derives from a study of technical replicates of blood from a few donors. Trimming removed 2 bases from V and 2 bases from J, with 10 bases in between. The length of the CDR3 is 15 residues. Germline CDR1 reads SGHAT; CDR2 reads FQNNGV. The method was immunoSEQ multiplex PCR; TCRdb's version includes in-frame clones alone and lacks a portion of them. In the table there are about 82,000 clones, 95% to 96% of which are singletons. The specimen was T cells isolated from PBMCs. This rearrangement joins TRBV11-2 to TRBJ1-3; D may be TRBD1 (6 bases). This TCR was sampled from a human donor in good health. The CDR3 DNA is TGTGCCAGCAGCTTACGGGGGGCTACTGGAAACACCATATATTTT. This encodes CASSLRGATGNTIYF.